Presented here are 30 T cell receptor beta chains from one specimen sequenced in a study of technical replicates of blood from several donors. TCRdb keeps only in-frame clones here, not all; method: immunoSEQ multiplex PCR. In the table there are 53,000 or so clones, about 94% of which are singletons. Sequenced sample: PBMCs. These receptors came from a human donor in good health. Some clones in this sample may be carry-over from other donors' samples.

This chain connects TRBV29-1 to TRBJ2-5, with D tentatively TRBD2 (5 bases). The CDR3 is 14 amino acids. Germline CDR1 SQVTM, CDR2 ANQGSEA. Trimming removed 7 bases from V and 5 bases from J, with 20 bases in between. Written as DNA, the CDR3 is TGCAGCGCTCAGAGGGCCGGGTTGGAGGAGACCCAGTACTTC. As protein: CSAQRAGLEETQYF.

The V gene is TRBV18, the J gene TRBJ1-2, with 9 bases identical to TRBD1. CDR3 length equals 20 residues. The V and J ends lost 1 base and 6 bases, in that order; junction bases with no gene match: 21. Germline V CDR1 and CDR2: KGHSH, LQKENI. CDR3 loop: CASSPLLRPGTGKSGHGYTF. Here the CDR3 DNA reads TGTGCCAGCTCACCACTTCTCAGACCCGGGACAGGGAAAAGTGGGCATGGCTACACCTTC.

The chain combines TRBV5-8 with TRBJ2-7; the D gene is possibly TRBD2 (6 bases). Germline loops: CDR1 SGHTS, CDR2 YDEGEE. This CDR3 region has 11 residues. V was shortened by 4 bases and J by 7 bases, with 9 bases between the two germline ends. CDR3 amino acids: CASSPEGEQYF. As DNA, the CDR3 is TGTGCCAGCAGCCCGGAGGGGGAGCAGTACTTC.

The V call is TRBV5-6, the J call TRBJ2-1, with TRBD2 as a possible D gene (6 bases). The CDR3 is 14 residues long. The germline gives CDR1 SGHDT, CDR2 YYEEEE. The V and J ends lost 0 bases and 8 bases respectively, with 12 bases between them. CDR3 in amino acids: CASSLALTGDEQFF. In nucleotides, the CDR3 is TGTGCCAGCAGCTTGGCCTTGACGGGGGATGAGCAGTTCTTC.

The sample holds a few counts of this clone. V gene TRBV6-1 combines with J gene TRBJ2-7, with 9 nucleotides matching TRBD1. The V gene's germline CDR1 is MNHNS and CDR2 SASEGT. CDR3 length: 14 residues. Unmatched junction bases numbered 6, after V lost 6 bases and J lost 3 bases. The CDR3 nucleotides read TGTGCCAGCAGAGCCGGGACAGGGTACTACGAGCAGTACTTC. This gives the protein CASRAGTGYYEQYF.

The rearrangement uses TRBV11-2 and TRBJ2-3; tentatively, D is TRBD1 (5 bases). Germline V CDR1 and CDR2: SGHAT, FQNNGV. The V and J ends lost 4 bases and 3 bases respectively, with 11 bases between them. CDR3 length equals 14 residues. The CDR3 coding sequence is TGTGCCAGCAGCTCCAGGGTAGCTACAGATACGCAGTATTTT. Residues: CASSSRVATDTQYF.

This rearrangement joins TRBV5-5 to TRBJ1-5; D possibly corresponds to TRBD1 (6 bases). Germline lookup yields CDR1 SGHKS and CDR2 YYEKEE (reference sequence). V lost 8 bases, J lost 0 bases, and 18 bases lay in between. The CDR3 extends over 16 amino acids. The CDR3 DNA sequence: TGTGCCAGTCAGGTAGGGGGGGCAATTAGCAATCAGCCCCAGCATTTT. Encoded protein: CASQVGGAISNQPQHF.

J is TRBJ2-7 and V is TRBV5-1, with D tentatively TRBD2 (5 bases). CDR3 length equals 12 residues. Deletions cut 3 bases from V and 2 bases from J, with 6 bases between. Germline CDR1 reads SGHRS; CDR2 reads YFSETQ. This CDR3 reads CASSSGTYEQYF. CDR3 DNA: TGCGCCAGCAGCTCCGGGACCTACGAGCAGTACTTC.

The chain has TRBV7-2 and TRBJ2-1; 10 bases are a match to TRBD2. CDR3 length: 17 residues. CDR1 SGHTA and CDR2 FQGNSA come from the germline V gene. V shed 3 bases and J 6 bases; nucleotides not matched to a gene: 11. The CDR3 sequence: CASSLSPAGGPVNEQFF. In DNA form, the CDR3 reads TGTGCCAGCAGCTTGTCTCCAGCGGGAGGGCCGGTCAATGAGCAGTTCTTC.

V gene TRBV7-2 combines with J gene TRBJ2-1, with a weak D call TRBD1 (6 bases). Trimming removed 4 bases from V and 7 bases from J, with 14 bases in between. This CDR3 is 14 amino acids long. Germline lookup yields CDR1 SGHTA and CDR2 FQGNSA. This CDR3 reads CASSYFGGINEQFF. The CDR3 DNA is TGTGCCAGCAGCTACTTTGGGGGCATAAATGAGCAGTTCTTC.

The J gene is TRBJ2-5, the V gene TRBV10-1, with 9 nucleotides matching TRBD2. J lost 5 bases, V lost 8 bases, and 9 bases had no gene match. Per germline, CDR1 WNHNN and CDR2 SYGVQD (reference sequence). CDR3 size: 14 residues. The CDR3 coding sequence is TGCGCCAGCTCTAACGAGACTAGCGGTGAGACCCAGTACTTC. Residues: CASSNETSGETQYF.

The chain joins TRBV9 to TRBJ1-3; TRBD1 matches at 7 bases. V lost 3 bases and J lost 4; bases outside the gene matches: 7. Germline lookup yields CDR1 SGDLS and CDR2 YYNGEE. The CDR3 consists of 15 residues. CDR3 DNA: TGTGCCAGCAGCGGAGGGGGCTTTGGGGGAAACACCATATATTTT. It yields the protein CASSGGGFGGNTIYF.

The V gene is TRBV11-2, the J gene TRBJ2-3; unclear D gene. Trimming left V 3 bases short and J 0 bases short, with 7 bases between. Per the germline V gene, CDR1 is SGHAT and CDR2 is FQNNGV. CDR3 length equals 14 residues. The DNA for the CDR3 is TGTGCCAGCAGCTTGTTCTTAAGCACAGATACGCAGTATTTT. Amino acids: CASSLFLSTDTQYF.

V gene TRBV30 combines with J gene TRBJ2-7, with 10 bases matching TRBD2. The CDR3 length is 14 residues. V shed 7 bases and J 3 bases; nucleotides not matched to a gene: 9. Germline lookup yields CDR1 GTSNPN and CDR2 SVGIG (reference sequence). This CDR3 is CAFTRPSGSYEQYF. Written as DNA, the CDR3 is TGTGCCTTTACGCGGCCTAGCGGGAGCTACGAGCAGTACTTC.

CDR3 DNA: TGTGCCAGTACGGGACAGGGATCGGAAAAACTGTTTTTT. This gives the protein CASTGQGSEKLFF. The chain employs TRBV19 and TRBJ1-4; 9 bases are a match to TRBD1. The germline V gene has CDR1 LNHDA and CDR2 SQIVND (reference sequence). The junction had 5 bases not matched to a gene; V was cut back by 7 bases and J by 8 bases. This CDR3 is 13 amino acids long.

CDR3 residues: CASSEQGNYGYTF. The CDR3 nucleotides read TGTGCCAGCAGTGAACAGGGAAACTATGGCTACACCTTC. This rearrangement joins TRBV6-1 to TRBJ1-2, with TRBD1 as a possible D gene (5 bases). CDR1 is MNHNS and CDR2 is SASEGT in the germline V gene. V dropped 2 bases and J dropped 2 bases, with 6 bases sitting between them. CDR3 size: 13 residues.

The V call is TRBV7-2, the J call TRBJ2-1, with TRBD2 matching 12 bases. The CDR3 runs 15 residues. The trim removed 4 bases at V and 9 bases at J, leaving 7 bases unmatched. Per the germline V gene, CDR1 is SGHTA and CDR2 is FQGNSA. The CDR3 reads CASSYLTSGSGEQFF. CDR3 DNA: TGTGCCAGCAGCTACCTGACTAGCGGGAGCGGTGAGCAGTTCTTC.

This clone was found once. J is TRBJ2-1 and V is TRBV11-3; D perhaps matches TRBD2 (6 bases). The CDR3 has 15 residues. The V end was cut by 5 bases, the J end by 5 bases, with 16 bases between. Germline V gene data show CDR1 as SGHNT and CDR2 as YENEEA. CDR3: CASSPTSGVNNEQFF. The CDR3, as DNA: TGTGCCAGCAGCCCGACTAGTGGGGTGAACAATGAGCAGTTCTTC.

V and J are TRBV5-4 and TRBJ2-5, with 10 bases aligning to TRBD2. Germline CDR1 is SGHNT and CDR2 is YYREEE (reference sequence). The CDR3 contains 15 residues. Losses at the gene ends were 4 bases for V and 5 bases for J; bases not matched to a gene: 8. CDR3 nucleotides: TGTGCCAGCAGCCCCCAGCTAGCGGGGGCTGAGACCCAGTACTTC. It codes for CASSPQLAGAETQYF.

The CDR3 nucleotides read TGTGCCAGCTCTCTCTTGTGGAACACTGAAGCTTTCTTT. Encoded protein: CASSLLWNTEAFF. This chain joins TRBV2 and TRBJ1-1, with D uncertain. Deletions cut 8 bases from V and 1 base from J, with 11 bases between. The CDR3 has 13 amino acids. Germline V gene sequence: CDR1 SNHLY, CDR2 FYNNEI.

The V and J genes are TRBV15 and TRBJ2-1; possible D gene TRBD1, 5 bases. The CDR3 length is 14 residues. With 2 bases removed from V and 4 bases from J, the gap between germline ends came to 9 bases. Germline assignment: CDR1 LNHNV and CDR2 YYDKDF (reference sequence). CDR3 in amino acids: CATSRLQEYNEQFF. The CDR3 region has the DNA TGTGCCACCAGCAGACTACAGGAATACAATGAGCAGTTCTTC.

The chain couples TRBV6-1 to TRBJ2-3; D unresolved. Germline V gene lookup returns CDR1 MNHNS and CDR2 SASEGT. V lost 7 bases and J 0 bases, leaving 5 bases between the germline ends. This CDR3 comprises 12 residues. The CDR3 spells CASKLSTDTQYF. The CDR3 coding sequence is TGTGCCAGCAAGCTTAGCACAGATACGCAGTATTTT.

CDR3 loop: CASSSRSGGGRTEQFF. In nucleotides, the CDR3 is TGTGCCAGCAGCTCCCGGAGCGGGGGGGGCCGGACTGAGCAGTTCTTC. J is TRBJ2-1 and V is TRBV7-9; 10 bases align to TRBD2. CDR1 is SEHNR and CDR2 is FQNEAQ in the germline V gene (reference sequence). V shed 4 bases, J shed 9 bases, and the junction held 12 bases outside the gene matches. The CDR3 covers 16 residues.

This rearrangement joins TRBV5-1 to TRBJ1-6, with D possibly being TRBD1 (6 bases). V was trimmed by 5 bases and J by 9 bases, leaving 18 bases between them. Germline V gene data show CDR1 as SGHRS and CDR2 as YFSETQ. This CDR3 region has 15 residues. The DNA for the CDR3 is TGCGCCAGCAGTTGGAACAGGGATAGGAGTTCACCCCTCCACTTT. Amino acid sequence: CASSWNRDRSSPLHF.

This chain joins TRBV7-3 and TRBJ2-7; tentative D call: TRBD2 (5 bases). CDR1 and CDR2 (germline): SGHTA, FQGTGA. The V and J ends lost 8 bases and 6 bases respectively, with 17 bases between them. This CDR3 is built from 13 residues. The CDR3 bases are TGTGCCAGCGTCCGGGGATACTCGGGCGAGCAGTACTTC. Translated, it gives CASVRGYSGEQYF.

The CDR3 sequence: CASSVGAGAGSEKLFF. The CDR3 bases are TGTGCCAGCAGCGTAGGGGCAGGCGCCGGGAGTGAAAAACTGTTTTTT. The genes are TRBV9 and TRBJ1-4; D unresolved. The CDR3 is made up of 16 amino acids. V was trimmed by 0 bases and J by 7 bases, leaving 16 bases between them. Germline CDR1 reads SGDLS; CDR2 reads YYNGEE.

This sequence joins TRBV5-1 and TRBJ1-1; tentative D call: TRBD1 (5 bases). CDR3 length: 15 amino acids. Looked up from germline, CDR1 is SGHRS and CDR2 is YFSETQ. The V and J ends lost 5 bases and 1 base respectively, with 15 bases between them. CDR3 DNA: TGCGCCAGCAGGCGCGTAGGGAGGGGGAACACTGAAGCTTTCTTT. This sequence encodes CASRRVGRGNTEAFF.

The chain carries TRBV6-5 and TRBJ1-1; D not certain. Germline-derived CDR1 and CDR2 are MNHEY and SVGAGI. CDR3 length equals 13 residues. Trimming took off 8 bases at V and 7 bases at J, with 17 bases between the two ends. This CDR3 reads CASQSNRLFEAFF. For the CDR3, the DNA is TGTGCCAGCCAATCTAACCGGTTATTTGAAGCTTTCTTT.

This clone has more than one count but fewer than ten. V and J are TRBV6-5 and TRBJ1-1; tentatively, D is TRBD1 (5 bases). This CDR3 has 13 residues. The V and J ends lost 5 bases and 6 bases respectively, with 13 bases between them. CDR1 and CDR2 (germline): MNHEY, SVGAGI. CDR3 residues: CASSQGFGAEAFF. CDR3 DNA sequence: TGTGCCAGCAGTCAGGGTTTCGGCGCTGAAGCTTTCTTT.

A few counts support this clone. The V and J genes are TRBV7-2 and TRBJ1-1; TRBD1 matches at 7 bases. This CDR3 is 14 amino acids long. The V segment lost 4 bases and the J segment 1 base; nucleotides outside the gene matches: 3. Germline V gene sequence: CDR1 SGHTA, CDR2 FQGNSA. The chain's CDR3 is CASSSGQRNTEAFF. The CDR3 region has the DNA TGTGCCAGCAGCTCGGGACAGCGGAACACTGAAGCTTTCTTT.